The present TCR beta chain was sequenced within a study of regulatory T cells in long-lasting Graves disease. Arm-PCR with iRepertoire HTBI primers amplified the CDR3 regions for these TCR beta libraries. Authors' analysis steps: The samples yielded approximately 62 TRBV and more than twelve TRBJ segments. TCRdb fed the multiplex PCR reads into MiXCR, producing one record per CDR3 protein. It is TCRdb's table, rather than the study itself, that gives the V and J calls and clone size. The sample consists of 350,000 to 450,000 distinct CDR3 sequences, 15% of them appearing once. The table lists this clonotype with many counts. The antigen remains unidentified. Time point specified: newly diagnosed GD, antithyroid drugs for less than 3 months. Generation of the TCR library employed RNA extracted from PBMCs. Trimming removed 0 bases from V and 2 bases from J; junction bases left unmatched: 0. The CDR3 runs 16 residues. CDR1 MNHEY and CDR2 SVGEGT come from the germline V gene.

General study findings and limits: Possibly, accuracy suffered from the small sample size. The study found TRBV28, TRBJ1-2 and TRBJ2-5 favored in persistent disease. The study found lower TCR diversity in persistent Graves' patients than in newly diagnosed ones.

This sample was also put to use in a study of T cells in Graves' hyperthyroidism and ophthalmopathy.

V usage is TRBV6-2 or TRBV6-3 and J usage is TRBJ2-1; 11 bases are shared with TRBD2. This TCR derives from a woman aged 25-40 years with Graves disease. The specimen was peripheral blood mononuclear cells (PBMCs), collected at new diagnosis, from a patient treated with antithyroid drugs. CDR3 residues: CASSYSGLAAYNEQFF. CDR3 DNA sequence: TGTGCCAGCAGTTACTCGGGACTAGCGGCCTACAATGAGCAGTTCTTC.